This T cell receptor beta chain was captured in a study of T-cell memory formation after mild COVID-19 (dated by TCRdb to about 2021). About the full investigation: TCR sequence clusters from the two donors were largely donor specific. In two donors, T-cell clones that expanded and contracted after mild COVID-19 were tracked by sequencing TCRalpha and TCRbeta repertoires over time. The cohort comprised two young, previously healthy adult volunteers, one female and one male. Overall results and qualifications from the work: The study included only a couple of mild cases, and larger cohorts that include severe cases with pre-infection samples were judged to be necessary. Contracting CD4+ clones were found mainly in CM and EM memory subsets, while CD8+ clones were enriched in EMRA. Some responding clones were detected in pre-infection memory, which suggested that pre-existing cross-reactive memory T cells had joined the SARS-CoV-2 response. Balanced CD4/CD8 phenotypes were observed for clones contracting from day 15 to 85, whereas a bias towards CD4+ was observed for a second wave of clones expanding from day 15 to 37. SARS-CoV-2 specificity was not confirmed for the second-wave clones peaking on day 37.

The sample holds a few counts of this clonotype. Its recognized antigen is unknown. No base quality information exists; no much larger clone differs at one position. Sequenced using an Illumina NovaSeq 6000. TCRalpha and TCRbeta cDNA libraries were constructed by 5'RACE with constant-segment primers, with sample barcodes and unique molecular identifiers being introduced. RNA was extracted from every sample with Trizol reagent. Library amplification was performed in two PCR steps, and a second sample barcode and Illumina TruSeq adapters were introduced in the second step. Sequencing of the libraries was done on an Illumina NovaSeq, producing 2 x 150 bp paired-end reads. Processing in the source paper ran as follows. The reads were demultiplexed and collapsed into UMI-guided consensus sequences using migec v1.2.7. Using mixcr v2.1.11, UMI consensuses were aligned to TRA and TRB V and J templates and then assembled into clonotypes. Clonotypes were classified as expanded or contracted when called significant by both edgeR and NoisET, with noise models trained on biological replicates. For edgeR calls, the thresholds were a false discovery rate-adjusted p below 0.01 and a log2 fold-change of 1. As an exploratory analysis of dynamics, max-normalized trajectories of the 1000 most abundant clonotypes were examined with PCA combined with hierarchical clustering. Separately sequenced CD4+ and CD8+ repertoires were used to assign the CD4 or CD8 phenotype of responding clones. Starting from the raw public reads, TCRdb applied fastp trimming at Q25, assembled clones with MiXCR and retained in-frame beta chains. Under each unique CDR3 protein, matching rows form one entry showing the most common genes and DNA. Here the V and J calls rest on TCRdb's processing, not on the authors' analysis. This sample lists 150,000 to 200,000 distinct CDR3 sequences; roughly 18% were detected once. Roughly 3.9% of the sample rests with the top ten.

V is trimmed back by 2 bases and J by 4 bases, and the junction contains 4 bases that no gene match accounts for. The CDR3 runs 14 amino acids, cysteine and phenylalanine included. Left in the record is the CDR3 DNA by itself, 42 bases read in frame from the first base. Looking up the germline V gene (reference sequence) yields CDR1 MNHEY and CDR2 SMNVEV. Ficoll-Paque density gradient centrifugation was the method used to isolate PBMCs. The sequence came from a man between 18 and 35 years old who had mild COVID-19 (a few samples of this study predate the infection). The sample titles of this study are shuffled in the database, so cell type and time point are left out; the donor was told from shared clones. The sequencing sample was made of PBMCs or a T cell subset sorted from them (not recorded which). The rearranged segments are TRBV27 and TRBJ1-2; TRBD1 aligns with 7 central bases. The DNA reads TGTGCCAGCAGTTTAAAGGGGGCAAGCTATGGCTACACCTTC. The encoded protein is CASSLKGASYGYTF.